This TCR beta chain was observed in a study of blood T cell repertoires in COVID-19. The wider study: Both acute and convalescent COVID-19 samples were obtained from the United States, Italy and Spain.

In the study's own analysis: Amplification from reference gene primers served as the basis for estimated nucleated cell counts. Libraries were prepared by immunoSEQ multiplex PCR; TCRdb keeps only in-frame clonotypes and omits some of them. V and J calls and clone size are copied from that table; D and trimming were computed from the DNA. The sample carries about 81,000 clones, around 89% recorded once. CDR1 PRHDT and CDR2 FYEKMQ come from the germline V gene (reference sequence). The V end lost 2 bases, the J end lost 6 bases, and 16 bases lay between the germline ends. The CDR3 is 15 amino acids. Enrollees, about 18 to 89 years old, lived in about two dozen US areas. Participant-given clinical history determined each cohort assignment. This clone was found once.

The sample comprised PBMCs or T cells enriched from blood (not recorded which). The rearrangement uses TRBV13 and TRBJ1-2, with D possibly being TRBD1 (6 bases). The TCR comes from a woman between 45 and 60 years old with acute COVID-19. CDR3 sequence (DNA): TGTGCCAGCAGCTTATCAGGGGCACAGCACAATGGCTACACCTTC. It encodes CASSLSGAQHNGYTF.